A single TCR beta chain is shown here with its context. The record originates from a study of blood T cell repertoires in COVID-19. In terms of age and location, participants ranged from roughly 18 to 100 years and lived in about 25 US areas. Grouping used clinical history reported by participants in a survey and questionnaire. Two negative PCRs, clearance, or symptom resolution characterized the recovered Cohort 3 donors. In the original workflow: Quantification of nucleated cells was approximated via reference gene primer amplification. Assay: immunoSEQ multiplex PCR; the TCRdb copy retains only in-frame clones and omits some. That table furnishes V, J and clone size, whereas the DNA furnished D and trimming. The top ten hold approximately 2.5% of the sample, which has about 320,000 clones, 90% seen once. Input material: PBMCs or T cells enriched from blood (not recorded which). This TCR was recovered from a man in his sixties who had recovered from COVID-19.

This CDR3 is CASSLSGTGIYGYTF. The CDR3 DNA reads as TGTGCCAGCAGCTTGTCGGGGACAGGTATCTATGGCTACACCTTC. V is TRBV5-4 and J is TRBJ1-2; 8 bases fit TRBD1. V lost 1 base, J lost 4 bases, and 6 bases stayed unmatched. The CDR3 covers 15 residues. Germline assignment: CDR1 SGHNT and CDR2 YYREEE (reference sequence).